One sample yielded the 32 T cell receptor beta chains listed below, sequenced in a study of T-cell reconstitution after alpha-beta-depleted transplantation in children. TCRbeta library preparation incorporated unique molecular identifiers. TCRdb re-analysed the PCR reads in MiXCR, keeping a single row per CDR3 protein. Of around 440,000 distinct CDR3 sequences in the sample, over 9.5% were seen once. The material sequenced was PBMCs, taken before TCRalphabeta/CD19-depleted stem cell transplant. The receptors originated from a child aged 2 to 9 with inherited bone marrow failure, due to receive a stem cell transplant.

The chain has TRBV7-2 and TRBJ2-2; 7 nucleotides agree with TRBD1. From germline, CDR1 is SGHTA and CDR2 FQGNSA. The junction had 3 bases not matched to a gene; V was cut back by 6 bases and J by 2 bases. The CDR3 has 14 residues. The CDR3 DNA reads TGTGCCAGCAGACGACAGGGTAACACCGGGGAGCTGTTTTTT. It codes for CASRRQGNTGELFF. The variable domain in full, completed from reference TRBV7-2 and TRBJ2-2, reads GAGVSQSPSNKVTEKGKDVELRCDPISGHTALYWYRQSLGQGLEFLIYFQGNSAPDKSGLPSDRFSAERTGGSVSTLTIQRTQQEDSAVYLCASRRQGNTGELFFGEGSRLTVL.

This clonotype was counted ten times or more. The CDR3 DNA is TGCGCCAGCAGCTGGTCAGGGTCCTCCTACGAGCAGTACTTC. Its protein product is CASSWSGSSYEQYF. The J gene is TRBJ2-7, the V gene TRBV5-1; TRBD1 might be the D (5 bases). This CDR3 spans 14 amino acids. Germline assignment: CDR1 SGHRS and CDR2 YFSETQ. Trimming removed 3 bases at V and 0 bases at J, with 10 bases between.

In its sample, this clonotype was seen many times. The CDR3 coding sequence is TGTGCCAGCAGCCCTAGCCCGGAGGACCAAGAGACCCAGTACTTC. Translating it yields CASSPSPEDQETQYF. The J gene is TRBJ2-5, the V gene TRBV9; tentative D call: TRBD2 (5 bases). This CDR3 has 15 amino acids. With 4 bases removed from V and 0 bases from J, the gap between germline ends came to 13 bases. The germline CDR1 and CDR2 sequences are SGDLS and YYNGEE.

This clonotype was detected many times. This chain joins TRBV28 and TRBJ1-1; TRBD1 matches 7 bases. Germline assignment: CDR1 MDHEN and CDR2 SYDVKM. Trimming cost V 5 bases and J 0 bases; bases outside gene matches: 6. The CDR3 has 15 amino acids. In DNA, the CDR3 is TGTGCCAGCAGTGCCCGGACAGGATTGAACACTGAAGCTTTCTTT. It is translated as CASSARTGLNTEAFF.

This clonotype occurred many times. V and J are TRBV25-1 and TRBJ2-7; TRBD1 matches 7 bases. This CDR3 is built from 14 residues. Per germline, CDR1 MGHDK and CDR2 SYGVNS. The V gene end was trimmed by 4 bases and the J gene end by 3 bases; junction bases not matched to a gene: 6. The CDR3 is CASSAGTELYEQYF. In DNA form, the CDR3 reads TGTGCCAGCAGTGCCGGGACAGAGCTCTACGAGCAGTACTTC.

There are many counts of this clonotype. The rearrangement uses TRBV7-2 and TRBJ1-1; D is ambiguous. The CDR3 loop spans 13 amino acids. Germline assignment: CDR1 SGHTA and CDR2 FQGNSA. V was clipped by 3 bases and J by 0 bases, with 5 bases between them. CDR3 loop: CASSLELNTEAFF. CDR3 DNA: TGTGCCAGCAGCTTGGAATTGAACACTGAAGCTTTCTTT. Full variable domain (outside the CDR3, taken from reference TRBV7-2 and TRBJ1-1): GAGVSQSPSNKVTEKGKDVELRCDPISGHTALYWYRQSLGQGLEFLIYFQGNSAPDKSGLPSDRFSAERTGGSVSTLTIQRTQQEDSAVYLCASSLELNTEAFFGQGTRLTVV.

The rearrangement uses TRBV7-2 and TRBJ2-1; D remains unclear. Trimming cost V 1 base and J 9 bases, with 10 bases left between them. The CDR3 extends over 13 amino acids. In germline, CDR1 is SGHTA, CDR2 FQGNSA. The CDR3: CASSLGLRPEQFF. The CDR3 DNA is TGTGCCAGCAGCTTAGGACTCCGACCTGAGCAGTTCTTC. The full variable domain, with the rest looked up from reference TRBV7-2 and TRBJ2-1, is GAGVSQSPSNKVTEKGKDVELRCDPISGHTALYWYRQSLGQGLEFLIYFQGNSAPDKSGLPSDRFSAERTGGSVSTLTIQRTQQEDSAVYLCASSLGLRPEQFFGPGTRLTVL.

This clonotype was counted at least ten times. The gene calls are TRBV28 and TRBJ2-5; D tentatively fits TRBD1 or TRBD2 (5 bases each). V lost 6 bases and J lost 5, with 10 bases in between. Germline V CDR1 and CDR2: MDHEN, SYDVKM. The CDR3 has 12 amino acids. CDR3 region: CASRGVRETQYF. The CDR3 coding sequence is TGTGCCAGCAGGGGGGTAAGGGAGACCCAGTACTTC.

This clonotype was observed at least ten times. The genes are TRBV19 and TRBJ1-2; D uncertain. The CDR3 sequence is 15 residues long. CDR1 LNHDA and CDR2 SQIVND come from the germline V gene (reference sequence). Between the trimmed V and J ends, which lost 3 bases and 0 bases, there was a span of 11 bases. The CDR3 DNA follows: TGTGCCAGTAGTATTCTGCTCAGTTCTAACTATGGCTACACCTTC. It yields the protein CASSILLSSNYGYTF.

This clonotype was found a few times. V and J are TRBV3-1 and TRBJ2-7; TRBD1 matches at 9 bases. With V trimmed by 0 bases and J by 3 bases, 6 bases remained unmatched. The CDR3 sequence is 16 residues long. Germline CDR1 is LGHDT and CDR2 is YNNKEL (reference sequence). This CDR3 is CASSQDWDRVVYEQYF. The CDR3 DNA is TGTGCCAGCAGCCAAGATTGGGACAGGGTCGTCTACGAGCAGTACTTC.

This clonotype was seen at least ten times. V gene TRBV29-1 combines with J gene TRBJ1-2; D not certain. Germline values: CDR1 SQVTM, CDR2 ANQGSEA. This CDR3 is built from 12 residues. The V and J ends lost 5 bases and 4 bases respectively, with 11 bases between them. CDR3: CSVLTQSYGYTF. CDR3 nucleotides: TGCAGCGTTCTAACCCAGTCCTATGGCTACACCTTC.

In this sample, this clonotype turned up many times. The V call is TRBV9, the J call TRBJ1-5; 8 bases are shared with TRBD1. This CDR3 comprises 15 residues. Germline V gives CDR1 SGDLS, CDR2 YYNGEE. V was pared by 1 base and J by 3 bases, with 3 bases of the junction left unmatched. The CDR3 nucleotides are TGTGCCAGCAGCGTAACAGGGGGGCCCAATCAGCCCCAGCATTTT. Its translation is CASSVTGGPNQPQHF.

The sample holds many counts of this clonotype. The chain has TRBV20-1 and TRBJ2-7, with D tentatively TRBD1 or TRBD2 (5 bases each). Germline loops: CDR1 DFQATT, CDR2 SNEGSKA (reference sequence). CDR3 length equals 14 residues. Trimming removed 3 bases from V and 2 bases from J, with 14 bases in between. The CDR3 region is CSASLRLGAYEQYF. DNA for the CDR3: TGCAGTGCTAGCTTGCGGCTGGGGGCCTACGAGCAGTACTTC.

This clonotype was observed a few times. The CDR3 sequence is CASSTRQGVNTEAFF. The CDR3, as DNA: TGTGCCAGTAGTACCCGACAGGGGGTGAACACTGAAGCTTTCTTT. The chain recombines TRBV19 with TRBJ1-1; 9 bases are a match to TRBD1. Germline trimming cut 4 bases from V and 0 bases from J; bases unmatched to any gene: 3. This CDR3 comprises 15 residues. Germline-derived CDR1 and CDR2 are LNHDA and SQIVND (reference sequence).

This clonotype was detected only a few times. CDR3 DNA sequence: TGTGCCAGCAGCAATAGGGCGGAGCTAAACTACGAGCAGTACTTC. Protein sequence: CASSNRAELNYEQYF. This chain links TRBV3-1 with TRBJ2-7; D ambiguous. Looked up from germline, CDR1 is LGHDT and CDR2 is YNNKEL (reference sequence). This CDR3 comprises 15 residues. With 5 bases removed from V and 3 bases from J, the gap between germline ends came to 17 bases.

In this sample, this clonotype turned up many times. This sequence joins TRBV20-1 and TRBJ1-1; no firm D call. This CDR3 comprises 23 residues. Germline V CDR1 and CDR2: DFQATT, SNEGSKA (reference sequence). V was trimmed by 0 bases and J by 2 bases, leaving 37 bases between them. CDR3 amino acids: CSARDPFWWQTPGRTLENTEAFF. The CDR3 DNA is TGCAGTGCTAGAGATCCTTTTTGGTGGCAGACCCCGGGAAGGACCCTGGAAAACACTGAAGCTTTCTTT.

Many counts were recorded for this clonotype. The chain links TRBV4-2 to TRBJ2-7; 10 bases map to TRBD2. With 4 bases clipped from V and 5 bases from J, the junction kept 11 bases outside the gene matches. In germline, CDR1 is LGHNA, CDR2 YNFKEQ. There are 16 residues in the CDR3. The CDR3 bases are TGTGCCAGCAGCCTTGGGGGAGCGGGAGGGCCGGACGAGCAGTACTTC. The encoded protein is CASSLGGAGGPDEQYF.

This clonotype was detected only a few times. This chain's CDR3 is CASSSNRGTWATYNEQFF. The DNA of the CDR3 is TGTGCCAGCAGCTCTAACAGGGGAACCTGGGCAACCTACAATGAGCAGTTCTTC. The V gene is TRBV12-3 or TRBV12-4, the J gene TRBJ2-1; 7 nucleotides align to TRBD1. The length of the CDR3 is 18 residues. The trim removed 6 bases at V and 2 bases at J, leaving 16 bases unmatched.

Comments on this clonotype: A much bigger clone sits one base away, suggesting this may be a read error. The chain joins TRBV4-2 to TRBJ1-1; unclear D gene. The V end was cut by 3 bases, the J end by 3 bases, with 14 bases between. From germline, CDR1 is LGHNA and CDR2 YNFKEQ. CDR3 size: 15 residues. The CDR3 region is CASSQNHARYTEAFF. The DNA of the CDR3 is TGTGCCAGCAGCCAGAACCACGCGCGATACACTGAAGCTTTCTTT.

This clonotype has ten or more counts. The CDR3 is CASSTGAEGYTF. CDR3 in DNA: TGTGCCAGCAGCACAGGGGCGGAGGGCTACACCTTC. The V and J genes are TRBV27 and TRBJ1-2; 7 bases fit TRBD1. CDR1 is MNHEY, CDR2 SMNVEV, per germline (reference sequence). With 6 bases clipped from V and 8 bases from J, the junction kept 6 bases outside the gene matches. This CDR3 region has 12 residues.

This clonotype has more than one count but fewer than ten. This sequence may be a read error, since a much larger clone differs from it by one base. The V gene is TRBV20-1, the J gene TRBJ2-4; a weak D match, TRBD1 (6 bases). The CDR3 loop spans 16 amino acids. Germline CDR1 is DFQATT and CDR2 is SNEGSKA (reference sequence). CDR3 in amino acids: CCARGPTGLAKNIQYF. The CDR3 nucleotides read TGCTGTGCTAGAGGGCCGACAGGTTTAGCCAAAAACATTCAGTACTTC.

This clonotype was recorded many times. The chain links TRBV29-1 to TRBJ2-5; D is ambiguous. The V end was cut by 3 bases, the J end by 5 bases, with 13 bases between. The germline CDR1 and CDR2 sequences are SQVTM and ANQGSEA. This CDR3 is built from 13 residues. The CDR3: CSVEVAPGETQYF. Here the CDR3 DNA reads TGCAGCGTTGAGGTGGCTCCCGGGGAGACCCAGTACTTC.

The chain is built from TRBV6-6 and TRBJ1-3; D unresolved. Germline V gene data show CDR1 as MNHNY and CDR2 as SVGAGI (reference sequence). This CDR3 comprises 20 residues. Trimming cost V 0 bases and J 0 bases, with 21 bases left between them. The CDR3, as DNA: TGTGCCAGCAGTTACTCATATACCACGCGTTCACGAGACTCTGGAAACACCATATATTTT. Its translation is CASSYSYTTRSRDSGNTIYF.

Notes on this clonotype: A much larger clonotype is one base distant, so this may be a read error. The chain links TRBV5-1 to TRBJ2-3; D remains ambiguous. V gave up 3 bases and J gave up 1 base, with 15 bases separating them. The CDR3 runs to 16 residues. CDR1 SGHRS and CDR2 YFSETQ come from the germline V gene. This chain's CDR3 is CASSSGRYSGTDTQYF. The CDR3 region has the DNA TGCGCCAGCAGCTCGGGTCGGTACAGTGGCACAGATACGCAGTATTTT.

The V and J genes are TRBV20-1 and TRBJ2-1; TRBD1 aligns across 10 bases. The CDR3 loop spans 16 amino acids. Germline V gene sequence: CDR1 DFQATT, CDR2 SNEGSKA (reference sequence). V lost 5 bases and J lost 4; bases outside the gene matches: 11. The CDR3 bases are TGCAGTGCTCCCCCTACTACGGGACAGGGGTACAATGAGCAGTTCTTC. This translates into CSAPPTTGQGYNEQFF.

This clonotype was seen ten or more times. The V call is TRBV11-2, the J call TRBJ2-1, with unresolved D. Trimming took 5 bases from V and 8 from J, leaving 10 bases between them. The CDR3 has 12 residues. CDR1 and CDR2 (germline): SGHAT, FQNNGV. The CDR3 DNA sequence: TGTGCCAGCAGCAACCGCGTGCATGAGCAGTTCTTC. Translation gives CASSNRVHEQFF.

This clonotype has a handful of counts. The V and J genes are TRBV13 and TRBJ1-6, with D maybe TRBD1 (5 bases). Deletions cut 5 bases from V and 7 bases from J, with 30 bases between. The CDR3 has 20 residues. CDR1 and CDR2 from the germline V gene are PRHDT and FYEKMQ (reference sequence). CDR3 DNA: TGTGCCAGCAGCCCTAAAATCTATGTGGACCCTGCGGGGGGGAATTCACCCCTCCACTTT. Amino acids: CASSPKIYVDPAGGNSPLHF.

This clonotype appeared many times. V usage is TRBV9 and J usage is TRBJ1-2; 12 nucleotides agree with TRBD1. Per the germline V gene, CDR1 is SGDLS and CDR2 is YYNGEE. The CDR3 is made up of 17 amino acids. Trimming took 6 bases from V and 1 from J; bases not matched to a gene: 10. CDR3 nucleotide sequence: TGTGCCAGCAAAGGGTCTGGGACAGGGGGCAATAACTATGGCTACACCTTC. This translates into CASKGSGTGGNNYGYTF.

This clonotype was seen ten or more times. This rearrangement joins TRBV29-1 to TRBJ1-1; perhaps TRBD1 as D (6 bases). This CDR3 region has 15 residues. Germline-derived CDR1 and CDR2 are SQVTM and ANQGSEA. The V end was cut by 6 bases, the J end by 4 bases, with 21 bases between. The CDR3 loop is CSVVGAGDYGTEAFF. The CDR3 DNA follows: TGCAGCGTCGTGGGGGCAGGGGATTATGGCACTGAAGCTTTCTTT.

There are many counts of this clonotype. CDR3 in DNA: TGTGCCAGCAGCTTTTGGGCGACGGGTGAGCAGTTCTTC. Translation gives CASSFWATGEQFF. This rearrangement joins TRBV7-9 to TRBJ2-1; D gene unclear. The germline V and J ends were trimmed by 3 bases and 9 bases, with 12 bases remaining between them. This CDR3 is 13 amino acids long. Germline CDR1 SEHNR, CDR2 FQNEAQ (reference sequence).

This chain joins TRBV28 and TRBJ2-7; D may correspond to TRBD1 or TRBD2 (6 bases each). V lost 8 bases and J lost 0, with 17 bases in between. This CDR3 is built from 15 residues. Germline-derived CDR1 and CDR2 are MDHEN and SYDVKM. CDR3 coding DNA: TGTGCCAGCTCCACACGGGGGCCAGTCTCCTACGAGCAGTACTTC. Its translation: CASSTRGPVSYEQYF.

In its sample, this clonotype was seen many times. The chain links TRBV28 to TRBJ2-3; D perhaps matches TRBD1 (6 bases). CDR1 MDHEN and CDR2 SYDVKM come from the germline V gene. The CDR3 is made up of 15 amino acids. V shed 8 bases and J shed 2 bases, with 17 bases lying between them. The chain's CDR3 is CASSTNRVTTDTQYF. The CDR3 bases are TGTGCCAGCTCGACAAACAGGGTCACCACAGATACGCAGTATTTT.